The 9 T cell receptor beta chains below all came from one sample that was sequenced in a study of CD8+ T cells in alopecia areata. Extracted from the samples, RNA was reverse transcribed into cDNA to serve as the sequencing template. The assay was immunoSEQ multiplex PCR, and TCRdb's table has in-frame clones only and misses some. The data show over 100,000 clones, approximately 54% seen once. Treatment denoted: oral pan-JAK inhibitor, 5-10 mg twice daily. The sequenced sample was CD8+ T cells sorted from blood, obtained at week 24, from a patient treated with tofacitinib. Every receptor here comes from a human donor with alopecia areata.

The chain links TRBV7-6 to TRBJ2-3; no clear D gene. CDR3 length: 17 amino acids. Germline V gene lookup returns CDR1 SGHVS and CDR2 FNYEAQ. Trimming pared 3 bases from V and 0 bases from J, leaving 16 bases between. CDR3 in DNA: TGTGCCAGCAGCTTGTTCTCATTAGCTAAGAGCACAGATACGCAGTATTTT. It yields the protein CASSLFSLAKSTDTQYF.

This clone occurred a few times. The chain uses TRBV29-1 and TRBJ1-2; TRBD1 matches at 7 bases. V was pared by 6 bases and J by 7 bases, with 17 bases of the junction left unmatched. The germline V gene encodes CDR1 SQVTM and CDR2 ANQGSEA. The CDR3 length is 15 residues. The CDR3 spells CSVGPGQTSPSGYTF. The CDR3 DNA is TGCAGCGTGGGTCCGGGACAGACATCCCCCAGTGGCTACACCTTC.

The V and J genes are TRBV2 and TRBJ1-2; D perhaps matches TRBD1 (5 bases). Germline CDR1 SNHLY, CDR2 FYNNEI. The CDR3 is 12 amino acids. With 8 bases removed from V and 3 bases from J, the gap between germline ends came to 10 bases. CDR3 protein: CASGGNDYGYTF. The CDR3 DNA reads TGTGCCAGCGGGGGGAATGACTATGGCTACACCTTC.

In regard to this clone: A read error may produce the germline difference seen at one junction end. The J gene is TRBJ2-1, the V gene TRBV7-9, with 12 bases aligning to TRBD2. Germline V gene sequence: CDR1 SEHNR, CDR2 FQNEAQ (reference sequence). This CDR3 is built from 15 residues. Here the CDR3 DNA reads TGCGCCAGCAGCCAAGGACTAGCGGGGAACAATGAGCAGTTCTTC. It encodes CASSQGLAGNNEQFF. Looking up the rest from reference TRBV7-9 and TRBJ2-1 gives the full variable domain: DTGVSQNPRHKITKRGQNVTFRCDPISEHNRLYWYRQTLGQGPEFLTYFQNEAQLEKSRLLSDRFSAERPKGSFSTLEIQRTEQGDSAMYLCASSQGLAGNNEQFFGPGTRLTVL.

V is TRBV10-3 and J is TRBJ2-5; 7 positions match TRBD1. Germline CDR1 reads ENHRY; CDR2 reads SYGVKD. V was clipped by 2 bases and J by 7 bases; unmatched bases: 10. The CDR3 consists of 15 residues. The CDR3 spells CAISEPDRDLGTQYF. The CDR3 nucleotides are TGTGCCATCAGTGAGCCAGACAGGGACCTCGGGACCCAGTACTTC.

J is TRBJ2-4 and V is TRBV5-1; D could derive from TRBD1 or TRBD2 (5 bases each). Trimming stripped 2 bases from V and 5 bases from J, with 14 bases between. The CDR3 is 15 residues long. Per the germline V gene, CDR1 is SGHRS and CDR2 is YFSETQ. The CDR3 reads CASSFERDPENIQYF. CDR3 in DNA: TGCGCCAGCAGCTTTGAACGGGACCCGGAAAACATTCAGTACTTC.

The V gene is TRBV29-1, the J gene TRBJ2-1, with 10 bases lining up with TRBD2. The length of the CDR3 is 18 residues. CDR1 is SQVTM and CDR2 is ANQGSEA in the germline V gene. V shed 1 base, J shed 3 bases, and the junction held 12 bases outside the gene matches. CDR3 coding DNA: TGCAGCGTTGAAGGTCTAGTAGCGGGGGGCCGCCGCTACAATGAGCAGTTCTTC. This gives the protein CSVEGLVAGGRRYNEQFF.

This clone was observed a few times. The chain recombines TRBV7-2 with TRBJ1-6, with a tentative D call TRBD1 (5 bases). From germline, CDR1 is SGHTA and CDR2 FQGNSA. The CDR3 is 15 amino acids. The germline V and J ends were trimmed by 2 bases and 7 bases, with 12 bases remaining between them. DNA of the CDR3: TGTGCCAGCAGCTTACGGGACCCTCGCAATTCACCCCTCCACTTT. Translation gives CASSLRDPRNSPLHF.

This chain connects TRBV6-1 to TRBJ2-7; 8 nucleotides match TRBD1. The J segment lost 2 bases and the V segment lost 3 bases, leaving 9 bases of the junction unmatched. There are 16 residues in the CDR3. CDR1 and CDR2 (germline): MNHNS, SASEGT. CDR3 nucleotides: TGTGCCAGCAGTGAGGGCCTGGACAGGGTAACCTACGAGCAGTACTTC. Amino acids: CASSEGLDRVTYEQYF.